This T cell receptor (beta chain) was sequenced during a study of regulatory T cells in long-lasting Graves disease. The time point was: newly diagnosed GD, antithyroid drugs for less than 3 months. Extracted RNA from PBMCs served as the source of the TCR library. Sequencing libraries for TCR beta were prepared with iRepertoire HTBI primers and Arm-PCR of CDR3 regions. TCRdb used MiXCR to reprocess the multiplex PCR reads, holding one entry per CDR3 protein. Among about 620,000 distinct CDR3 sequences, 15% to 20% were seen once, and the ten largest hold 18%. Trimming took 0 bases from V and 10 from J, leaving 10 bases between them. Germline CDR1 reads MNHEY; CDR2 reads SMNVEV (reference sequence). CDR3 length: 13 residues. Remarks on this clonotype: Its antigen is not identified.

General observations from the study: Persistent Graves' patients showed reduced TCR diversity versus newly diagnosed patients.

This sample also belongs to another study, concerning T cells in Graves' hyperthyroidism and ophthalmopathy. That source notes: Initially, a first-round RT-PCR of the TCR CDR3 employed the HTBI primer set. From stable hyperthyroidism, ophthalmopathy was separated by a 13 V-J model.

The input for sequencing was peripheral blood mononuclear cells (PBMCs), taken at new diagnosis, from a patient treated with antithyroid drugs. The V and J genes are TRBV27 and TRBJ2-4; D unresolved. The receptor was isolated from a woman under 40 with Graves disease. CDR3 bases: TGTGCCAGCAGTTTATCGACCGGCGGTATTCAGTACTTC. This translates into CASSLSTGGIQYF.